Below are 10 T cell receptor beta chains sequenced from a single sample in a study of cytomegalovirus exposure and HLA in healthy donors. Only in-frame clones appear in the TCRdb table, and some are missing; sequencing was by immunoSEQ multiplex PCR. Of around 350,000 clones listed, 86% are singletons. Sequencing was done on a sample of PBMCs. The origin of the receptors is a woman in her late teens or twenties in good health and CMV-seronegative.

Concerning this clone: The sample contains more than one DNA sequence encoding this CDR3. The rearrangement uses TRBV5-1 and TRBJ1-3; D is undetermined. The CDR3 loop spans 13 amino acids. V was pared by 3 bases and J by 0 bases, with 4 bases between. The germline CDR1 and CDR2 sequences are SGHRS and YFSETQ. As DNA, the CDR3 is TGCGCCAGCAGCTCTTACTCTGGAAACACCATATATTTT. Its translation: CASSSYSGNTIYF. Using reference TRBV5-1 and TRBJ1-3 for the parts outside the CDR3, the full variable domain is KAGVTQTPRYLIKTRGQQVTLSCSPISGHRSVSWYQQTPGQGLQFLFEYFSETQRNKGNFPGRFSGRQFSNSRSEMNVSTLELGDSALYLCASSSYSGNTIYFGEGSWLTVV.

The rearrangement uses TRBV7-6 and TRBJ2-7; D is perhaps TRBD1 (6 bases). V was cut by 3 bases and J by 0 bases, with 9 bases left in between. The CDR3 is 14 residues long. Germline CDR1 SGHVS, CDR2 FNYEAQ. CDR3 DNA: TGTGCCAGCAGCTTCGACAGGACCTCCTACGAGCAGTACTTC. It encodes CASSFDRTSYEQYF.

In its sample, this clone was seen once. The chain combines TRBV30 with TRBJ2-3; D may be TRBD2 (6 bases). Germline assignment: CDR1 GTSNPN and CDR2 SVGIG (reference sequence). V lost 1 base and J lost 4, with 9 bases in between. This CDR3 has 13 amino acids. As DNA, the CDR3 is TGTGCCTGGAGTGCCCCGGGGGCAGATACGCAGTATTTT. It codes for CAWSAPGADTQYF.

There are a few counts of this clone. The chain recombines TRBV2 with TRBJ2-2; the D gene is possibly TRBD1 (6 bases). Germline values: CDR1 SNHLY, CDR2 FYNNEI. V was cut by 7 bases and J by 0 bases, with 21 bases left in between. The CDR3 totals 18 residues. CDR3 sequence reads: CASKMVGAPFANTGELFF. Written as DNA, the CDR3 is TGTGCCAGCAAGATGGTGGGGGCCCCGTTCGCGAACACCGGGGAGCTGTTTTTT. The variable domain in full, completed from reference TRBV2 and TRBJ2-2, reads EPEVTQTPSHQVTQMGQEVILRCVPISNHLYFYWYRQILGQKVEFLVSFYNNEISEKSEIFDDQFSVERPDGSNFTLKIRSTKLEDSAMYFCASKMVGAPFANTGELFFGEGSRLTVL.

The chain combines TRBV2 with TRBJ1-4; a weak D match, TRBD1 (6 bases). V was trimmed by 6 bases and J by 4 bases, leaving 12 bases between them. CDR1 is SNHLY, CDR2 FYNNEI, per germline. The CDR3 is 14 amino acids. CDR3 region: CASRTTGVNEKLFF. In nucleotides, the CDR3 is TGTGCCAGCAGGACGACAGGAGTTAATGAAAAACTGTTTTTT.

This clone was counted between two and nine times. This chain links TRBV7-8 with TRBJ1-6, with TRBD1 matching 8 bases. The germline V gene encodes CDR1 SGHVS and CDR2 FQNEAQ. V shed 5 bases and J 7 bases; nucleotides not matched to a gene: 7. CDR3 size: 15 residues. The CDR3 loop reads CASSQDRVLNSPLHF. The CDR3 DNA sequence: TGTGCCAGCAGCCAGGACAGGGTGCTAAATTCACCCCTCCACTTT.

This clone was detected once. The DNA of the CDR3 is TGTGCCAGCAGCTTGGGACAGAAAGCTTTCTTT. It encodes CASSLGQKAFF. This rearrangement joins TRBV5-6 to TRBJ1-1; D might be TRBD1 (5 bases). Trimming took 0 bases from V and 9 from J, leaving 6 bases between them. This CDR3 region has 11 residues. Germline V CDR1 and CDR2: SGHDT, YYEEEE.

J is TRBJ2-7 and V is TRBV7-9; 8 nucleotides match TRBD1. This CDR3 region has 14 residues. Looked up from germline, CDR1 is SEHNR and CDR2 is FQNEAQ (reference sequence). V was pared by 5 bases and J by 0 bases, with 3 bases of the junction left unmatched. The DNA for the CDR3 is TGTGCCAGCAGCCCAACAGGGGGCTCCTACGAGCAGTACTTC. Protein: CASSPTGGSYEQYF.

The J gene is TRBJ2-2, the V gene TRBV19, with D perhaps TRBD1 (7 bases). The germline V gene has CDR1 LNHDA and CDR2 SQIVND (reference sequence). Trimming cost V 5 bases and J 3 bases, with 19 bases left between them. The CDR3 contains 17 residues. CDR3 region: CASSPGGSWSYTGELFF. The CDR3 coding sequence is TGTGCCAGTAGTCCAGGGGGGTCTTGGTCTTACACCGGGGAGCTGTTTTTT.

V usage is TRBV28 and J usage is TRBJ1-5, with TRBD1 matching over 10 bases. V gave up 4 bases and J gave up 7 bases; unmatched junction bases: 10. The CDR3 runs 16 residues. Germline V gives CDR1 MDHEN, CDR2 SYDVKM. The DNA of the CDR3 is TGTGCCAGCAGTTCTCCGGTGGGACAGGGGACCCAGCCCCAGCATTTT. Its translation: CASSSPVGQGTQPQHF.